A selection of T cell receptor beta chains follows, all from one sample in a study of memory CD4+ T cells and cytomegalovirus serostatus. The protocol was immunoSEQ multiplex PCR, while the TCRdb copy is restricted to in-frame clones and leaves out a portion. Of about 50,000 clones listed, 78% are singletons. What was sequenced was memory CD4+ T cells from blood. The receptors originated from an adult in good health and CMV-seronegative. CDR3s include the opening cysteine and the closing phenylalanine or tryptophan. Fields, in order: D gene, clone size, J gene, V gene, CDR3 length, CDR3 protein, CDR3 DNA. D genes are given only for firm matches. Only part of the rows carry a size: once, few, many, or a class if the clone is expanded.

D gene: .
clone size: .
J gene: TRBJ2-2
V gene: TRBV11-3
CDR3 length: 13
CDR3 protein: CASSLDHAGELFF
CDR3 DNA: TGTGCCAGCAGCTTAGATCACGCCGGGGAGCTGTTTTTT

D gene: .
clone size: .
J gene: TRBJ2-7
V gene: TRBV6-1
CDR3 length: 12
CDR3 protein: CASMGRDYEQYF
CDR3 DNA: TGTGCCAGCATGGGCAGGGATTACGAGCAGTACTTC

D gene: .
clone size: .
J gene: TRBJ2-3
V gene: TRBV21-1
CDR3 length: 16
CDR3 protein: CASSKGLAGARDTQYF
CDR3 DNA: TGTGCCAGCAGCAAAGGACTAGCGGGAGCGAGAGATACGCAGTATTTT

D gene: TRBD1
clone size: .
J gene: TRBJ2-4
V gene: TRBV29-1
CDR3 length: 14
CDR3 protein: CSVDGDRDKNIQYF
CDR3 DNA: TGCAGCGTGGACGGAGACAGGGACAAAAACATTCAGTACTTC

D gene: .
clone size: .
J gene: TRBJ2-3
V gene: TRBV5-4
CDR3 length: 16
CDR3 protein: CASSTPGLWGTDTQYF
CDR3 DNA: TGTGCCAGCAGCACGCCGGGGCTTTGGGGCACAGATACGCAGTATTTT

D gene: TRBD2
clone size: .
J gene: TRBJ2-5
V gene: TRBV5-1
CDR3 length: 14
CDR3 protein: CASSATSGQETQYF
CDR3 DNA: TGCGCCAGCAGCGCTACTAGCGGACAAGAGACCCAGTACTTC

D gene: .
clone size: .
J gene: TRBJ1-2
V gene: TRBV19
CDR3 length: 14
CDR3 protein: CASSTPQANYGYTF
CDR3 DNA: TGTGCCAGTAGTACCCCACAGGCGAACTATGGCTACACCTTC

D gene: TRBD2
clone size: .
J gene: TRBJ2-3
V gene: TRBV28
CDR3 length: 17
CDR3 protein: CASSLLRGALGTDTQYF
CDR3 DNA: TGTGCCAGCAGTTTATTGCGGGGGGCACTCGGCACAGATACGCAGTATTTT

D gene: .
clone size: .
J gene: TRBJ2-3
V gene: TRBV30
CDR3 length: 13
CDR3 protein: CAWAPDYGDTQYF
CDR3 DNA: TGTGCCTGGGCACCGGACTATGGTGATACGCAGTATTTT

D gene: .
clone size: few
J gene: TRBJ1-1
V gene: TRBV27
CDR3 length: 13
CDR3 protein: CASSLQWDTEAFF
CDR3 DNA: TGTGCCAGCAGTTTGCAATGGGACACTGAAGCTTTCTTT

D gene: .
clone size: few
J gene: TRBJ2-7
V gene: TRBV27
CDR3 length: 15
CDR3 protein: CASSLGAGKAYEQYF
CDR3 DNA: TGTGCCAGCAGTTTAGGAGCGGGTAAAGCCTACGAGCAGTACTTC

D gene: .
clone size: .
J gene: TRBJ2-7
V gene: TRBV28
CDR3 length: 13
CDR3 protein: CASRSWGPYEQYF
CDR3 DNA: TGTGCCAGCAGAAGCTGGGGTCCTTACGAGCAGTACTTC

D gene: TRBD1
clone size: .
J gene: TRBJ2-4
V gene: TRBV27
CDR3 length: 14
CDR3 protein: CASSYGTEGFIQYF
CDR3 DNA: TGTGCCAGCAGCTACGGGACAGAAGGTTTCATTCAGTACTTC

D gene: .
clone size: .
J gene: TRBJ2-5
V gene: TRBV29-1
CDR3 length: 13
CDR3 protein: CSVSPGTQETQYF
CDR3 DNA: TGCAGCGTCTCGCCGGGGACACAAGAGACCCAGTACTTC

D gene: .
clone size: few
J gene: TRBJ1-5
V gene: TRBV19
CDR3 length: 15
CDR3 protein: CASKTPGHLMPAEHF
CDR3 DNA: TGTGCCAGTAAAACACCGGGGCATTTGATGCCGGCAGAGCATTTT

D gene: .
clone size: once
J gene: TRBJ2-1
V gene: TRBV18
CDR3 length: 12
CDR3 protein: CASSPFIGQSFF
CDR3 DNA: TGTGCCAGCTCACCATTCATAGGACAGAGCTTCTTC

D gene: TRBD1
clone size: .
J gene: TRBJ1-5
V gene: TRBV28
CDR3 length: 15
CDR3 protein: CASSTTGALNQPQHF
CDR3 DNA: TGTGCCAGCAGTACAACAGGGGCCCTCAATCAGCCCCAGCATTTT

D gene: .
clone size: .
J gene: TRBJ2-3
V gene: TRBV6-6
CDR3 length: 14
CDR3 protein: CASSFSLSTDTQYF
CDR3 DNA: TGTGCCAGCAGTTTCTCACTTAGCACAGATACGCAGTATTTT

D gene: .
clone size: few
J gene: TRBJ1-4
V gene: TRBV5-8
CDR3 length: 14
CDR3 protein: CASSLRRELGKLFF
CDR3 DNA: TGTGCCAGCAGCTTGAGGCGAGAGTTGGGGAAACTGTTTTTT

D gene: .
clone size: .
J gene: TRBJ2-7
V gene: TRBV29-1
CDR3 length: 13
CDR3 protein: CSVASDSSYEQYF
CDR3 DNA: TGCAGCGTCGCCTCGGATAGCTCCTACGAGCAGTACTTC

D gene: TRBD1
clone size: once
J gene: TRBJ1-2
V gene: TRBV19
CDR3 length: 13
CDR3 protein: CATRDSSQYGYTF
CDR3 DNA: TGTGCCACCCGGGACAGTTCCCAATATGGCTACACCTTC

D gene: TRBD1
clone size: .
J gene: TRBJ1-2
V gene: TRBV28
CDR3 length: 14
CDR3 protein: CASSPWGQGYGYTF
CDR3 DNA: TGTGCCAGCAGTCCCTGGGGACAGGGGTATGGCTACACCTTC

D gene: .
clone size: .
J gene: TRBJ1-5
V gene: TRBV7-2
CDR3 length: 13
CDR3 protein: CASSFTGNQPQHF
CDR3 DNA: TGTGCCAGCAGCTTTACGGGTAATCAGCCCCAGCATTTT

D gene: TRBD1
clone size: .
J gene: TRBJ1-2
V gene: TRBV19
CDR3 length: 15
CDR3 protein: CASSPGTGVWYGYTF
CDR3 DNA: TGTGCCAGTAGTCCCGGGACAGGGGTATGGTATGGCTACACCTTC